This TCR beta chain was captured in a study of technical replicates of blood from a few donors. Measured with immunoSEQ multiplex PCR; TCRdb has only the in-frame clones, and not every one. The sample comprises fewer than 110,000 clones, just over 95% of which are singletons, and approximately 0.2% rests with the top ten. V shed 8 bases, J shed 1 base, and the junction held 4 bases outside the gene matches. Germline CDR1 and CDR2: WSHSY and SAAADI. The CDR3 is 13 amino acids. This chain links TRBV10-2 with TRBJ1-1, with TRBD1 matching over 7 bases. What was sequenced was T cells isolated from PBMCs. The clonotype originates from a human donor in good health. The CDR3 DNA sequence: TGCGCCAGCTTACAGGGGAAGAACACTGAAGCTTTCTTT. It is translated as CASLQGKNTEAFF.